This T cell receptor (beta chain) was captured in a study of response to subunit inactivated influenza vaccine. There are many counts of this clonotype. Its antigen is not identified. TCRdb re-analysed the RT-PCR reads in MiXCR, keeping a single row per CDR3 protein. Of approximately 500,000 distinct CDR3 sequences listed, 12% to 15% are singletons. General study findings and limits: Few new T cells, the authors suggested, are recruited by each seasonal influenza vaccination.

Germline V gives CDR1 KGHSH, CDR2 LQKENI. V was shortened by 1 base and J by 4 bases, with 19 bases between the two germline ends. CDR3 size: 17 residues. This sequence originates from a man aged 50-59 years who received an inactivated influenza vaccine. The chain couples TRBV18 to TRBJ1-2; D not resolved. The specimen was PBMCs from blood, collected 12 days after vaccination. The CDR3, as DNA: TGTGCCAGCTCACCACAGATGAGGAACCCCGAGCGCTATGGCTACACCTTC. Its protein is CASSPQMRNPERYGYTF.